The rows below give T cell receptor beta chains drawn from one sample of a study of T cells in Graves' hyperthyroidism and ophthalmopathy. TCRdb recomputed calls from the multiplex PCR reads with MiXCR, one row per CDR3 protein. The sample consists of 530,000 or so distinct CDR3 sequences, about half of them appearing once. The sequenced sample consisted of peripheral blood or thyroid tissue (not recorded which). These TCRs come from a woman between 18 and 29 years old with Graves' hyperthyroidism. Each CDR3 is given with its conserved first and last residue. D genes are given only for firm matches. A clone size is listed for some rows: how often the clone was seen (once, few, many), or a class if it is expanded.

V	D	size	J	DNA	CDR3
TRBV19	NA	NA	TRBJ1-2	TGTGCCAGTAGTTTAAGAGGGTACACCTTC	CASSLRGYTF
TRBV11-2	NA	NA	TRBJ2-5	TGTGCCAGCAGCCCCCGGACAAGGGAGACCCAGTACTTC	CASSPRTRETQYF
TRBV12-3/TRBV12-4	NA	many	TRBJ2-7	TGTGCCAGCAGTTTCATGGCAGACAACTACGAGCAGTACTTC	CASSFMADNYEQYF
TRBV3-1	NA	few	TRBJ2-7	TGTGCCAGCAGCAGTCCGGGACTCGGATACTACGAGCAGTACTTC	CASSSPGLGYYEQYF
TRBV6-6	NA	many	TRBJ1-1	TGTGCCAGCATGAGAGAGGCTGAAGCTTTCTTT	CASMREAEAFF
TRBV20-1	TRBD2	NA	TRBJ2-7	TGCAGTGCCGCTAGCGGGCAGGACTACGAGCAGTACTTC	CSAASGQDYEQYF
TRBV7-7	NA	few	TRBJ1-2	TGTGCTAGTCCGGGACCAAAAGACTATGGCTACACCTTC	CASPGPKDYGYTF
TRBV2	NA	many	TRBJ1-4	TGTGCCAGCTCCCGCGGGGCGTACAATGAAAAACTGTTTTTT	CASSRGAYNEKLFF
TRBV27	NA	NA	TRBJ2-2	TGTGCCAGCAGTCCGGACAGATGGGCCGGGGAGCTGTTTTTT	CASSPDRWAGELFF
TRBV10-3	NA	NA	TRBJ2-7	TGTGCCATCAGTGACGGACAGGCGGGAGACGAGCAGTACTTC	CAISDGQAGDEQYF
TRBV7-6	NA	NA	TRBJ2-7	TGTGCCAGCGGGACTCAAGGGTACGAGCAGTACTTC	CASGTQGYEQYF